The present TCR beta chain was sequenced within a study of blood T cell repertoires in COVID-19. Study as a whole: PBMCs, B-cell-depleted T cells, or T cells were the source of the cDNA or gDNA that made up the material.

The assay was immunoSEQ multiplex PCR, and TCRdb's table has in-frame clones only and misses some. The sample records 69,000 or so clones, approximately 80% being singletons. This sequence originates from a woman of 80 years or more with active or convalescent COVID-19. The sample comprised peripheral blood.

The CDR3 DNA sequence: TGTGCCAGCAGCTTCACCCTACTAGCGGGGGGGCAGGATGAGCAGTTCTTC. It specifies CASSFTLLAGGQDEQFF. V and J are TRBV5-4 and TRBJ2-1; 13 positions match TRBD2. V lost 2 bases to trimming and J lost 8 bases; unmatched junction nucleotides: 10. The CDR3 loop spans 17 amino acids. Per germline, CDR1 SGHNT and CDR2 YYREEE (reference sequence).